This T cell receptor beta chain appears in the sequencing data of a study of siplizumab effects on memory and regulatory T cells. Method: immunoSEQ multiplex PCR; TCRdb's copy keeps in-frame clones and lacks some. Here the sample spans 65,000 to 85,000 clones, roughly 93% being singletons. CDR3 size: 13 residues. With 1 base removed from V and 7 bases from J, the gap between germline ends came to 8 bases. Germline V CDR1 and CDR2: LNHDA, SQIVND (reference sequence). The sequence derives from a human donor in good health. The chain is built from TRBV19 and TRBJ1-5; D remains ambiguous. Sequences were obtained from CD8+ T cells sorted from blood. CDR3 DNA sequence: TGTGCCAGTAGTATAGGGACGAACCAGCCCCAGCATTTT. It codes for CASSIGTNQPQHF.